A selection of T cell receptor beta chains follows, all from one sample in a study of monozygotic twins with cystic fibrosis. Generated by immunoSEQ multiplex PCR, the TCRdb table keeps only in-frame clones and is missing some. The sample has about 36,000 clones; approximately 80% are singletons. The sequenced material came from blood. These TCRs come from a girl aged 2-10 years with cystic fibrosis. CDR3s include the opening cysteine and the closing phenylalanine or tryptophan. A D gene is named only where the DNA matches it firmly. Not all rows give a size; the values are once, few, many and, for expanded clones, a class.

TRBJ2-3 | TRBD2 | NA | TRBV7-2 | TGTGCCAGCAGCTTACTAGCGGGCAGCACAGATACGCAGTATTTT | CASSLLAGSTDTQYF
TRBJ1-5 | NA | NA | TRBV9 | TGTGCCAGCAGCGTAGGGGGGGCCGGTCAGCCCCAGCATTTT | CASSVGGAGQPQHF
TRBJ2-2 | TRBD1 | NA | TRBV7-2 | TGTGCCAGCAGCCTACAGGGGCTTACCCGTCTTACCGGGGAGCTGTTTTTT | CASSLQGLTRLTGELFF
TRBJ2-1 | TRBD2 | NA | TRBV6-1 | TGTGCCAGCAGTCCGAGCGGGGGGATATACAATGAGCAGTTCTTC | CASSPSGGIYNEQFF
TRBJ1-5 | NA | NA | TRBV5-8 | TGTGCCAGCAGCTCGAGCGTTTCACCCAATCAGCCCCAGCATTTT | CASSSSVSPNQPQHF
TRBJ2-1 | NA | NA | TRBV5-1 | TGCGCCAGCAGCTTGGGGAGGACAGTATCCCCCTCCTACAATGAGCAGTTCTTC | CASSLGRTVSPSYNEQFF
TRBJ2-7 | NA | NA | TRBV6-6 | TGTGCCAGCAGCCTCTTAAATGGTTACGAGCAGTACTTC | CASSLLNGYEQYF
TRBJ2-2 | TRBD1 | NA | TRBV19 | TGTGCCAGTAGTACGACAGGGGCCACCGGGGAGCTGTTTTTT | CASSTTGATGELFF
TRBJ2-7 | NA | NA | TRBV7-9 | TGTGCCAGCAGCGGAGGAGTGTACGAGCAGTACTTC | CASSGGVYEQYF
TRBJ1-6 | NA | once | TRBV7-3 | TGTGCCAGCAGCTTAACTTCAGGGCCCAATTCACCCCTCCACTTT | CASSLTSGPNSPLHF
TRBJ2-4 | NA | NA | TRBV30 | TGTGCCTGGAGGAGAGGTACAAAAAACATTCAGTACTTC | CAWRRGTKNIQYF
TRBJ1-2 | NA | NA | TRBV5-1 | TGCGCCAGCAGCTTGGGGTCCGGCGAGAGGGTATCTCGCGGCTACACCTTC | CASSLGSGERVSRGYTF
TRBJ1-2 | TRBD1 | NA | TRBV13 | TGTGCCAGCAGCTTAGCGGGGACAGGGCACTACACCTTC | CASSLAGTGHYTF
TRBJ2-5 | TRBD2 | NA | TRBV5-6 | TGTGCCAGCAGATCACTAGCGGGGCAAGAGACCCAGTACTTC | CASRSLAGQETQYF
TRBJ2-5 | NA | NA | TRBV27 | TGTGCCAGCAGTGCATACAGGGATCAAGAGACCCAGTACTTC | CASSAYRDQETQYF
TRBJ1-3 | NA | NA | TRBV7-9 | TGTGCCAGCAGCTTAGCGGCAGGGGCTGGAAACACCATATATTTT | CASSLAAGAGNTIYF
TRBJ2-3 | NA | once | TRBV7-7 | TGTGCCAGCAGCTTAGGACTAACAGATACGCAGTATTTT | CASSLGLTDTQYF
TRBJ1-2 | NA | NA | TRBV15 | TGTGCCACCAGCAGAGCCGGGAAAGGGGGCTACACCTTC | CATSRAGKGGYTF
TRBJ1-3 | NA | few | TRBV9 | TGTGCCAGCAGCCCCACGGGTGGATCACGAAACACCATATATTTT | CASSPTGGSRNTIYF
TRBJ2-7 | NA | few | TRBV6-1 | TGTGCCAGCAGTTGGGACGGACCCTACGAGCAGTACTTC | CASSWDGPYEQYF
TRBJ1-1 | TRBD1 | NA | TRBV6-5 | TGTGCCAGCAGTTACTCGGACAGGGAGGTCACTGAAGCTTTCTTT | CASSYSDREVTEAFF
TRBJ1-1 | NA | NA | TRBV21-1 | TGTGCCAGCAGCAAGTTTGACAGGCTCATGAACACTGAAGCTTTCTTT | CASSKFDRLMNTEAFF
TRBJ1-1 | NA | NA | TRBV5-6 | TGTGCCAGCAGCTACAGGGACGGGATGAACACTGAAGCTTTCTTT | CASSYRDGMNTEAFF
TRBJ2-7 | NA | NA | TRBV4-1 | TGCGCCAGCAGCCCCGCCCCCCCGGGCCCCTACGAGCAGTACTTC | CASSPAPPGPYEQYF
TRBJ2-1 | TRBD1 | NA | TRBV4-2 | TGTGCCAGCAGCCCCCCCGGGACAGGGTCCAATGAGCAGTTCTTC | CASSPPGTGSNEQFF
TRBJ2-4 | NA | NA | TRBV7-8 | TGTGCCAGCAGCCCGGGAACTCGGAGGGAAGGCAAAAACATTCAGTACTTC | CASSPGTRREGKNIQYF
TRBJ2-7 | NA | NA | TRBV5-6 | TGTGCCAGCAGCTTGGTGTCCGCTTCATACGAGCAGTACTTC | CASSLVSASYEQYF
TRBJ2-5 | NA | NA | TRBV7-8 | TGTGCCAGCAGCCCTGGGGAGACCCAGTACTTC | CASSPGETQYF
TRBJ2-7 | NA | once | TRBV15 | TGTGCCACCAGCAGAAAAACCGGGACGGGAGCCTACGAGCAGTACTTC | CATSRKTGTGAYEQYF
TRBJ2-1 | NA | NA | TRBV19 | TGTGCCAGTAGTATCGGGGCGTCGTGGCCGTACAATGAGCAGTTCTTC | CASSIGASWPYNEQFF
TRBJ2-1 | NA | once | TRBV9 | TGTGCCAGCAGCGCAGGCTGGGGACTTGCTTACAATGAGCAGTTCTTC | CASSAGWGLAYNEQFF
TRBJ1-1 | NA | NA | TRBV18 | TGTGCCAGCTCGTCTGGGCCCTCCACTGAAGCTTTCTTT | CASSSGPSTEAFF
TRBJ2-7 | TRBD1 | NA | TRBV5-1 | TGCGCCAGCAGCCTCCTTGGGACAGGGATCTACGAGCAGTACTTC | CASSLLGTGIYEQYF
TRBJ1-6 | NA | NA | TRBV5-3 | TGTGCCAGAAGCTTACCATCACCCCTCCACTTT | CARSLPSPLHF
TRBJ1-4 | NA | once | TRBV14 | TGTGCCAGCAGCCTGAGACCCCCAGCAACTAATGAAAAACTGTTTTTT | CASSLRPPATNEKLFF
TRBJ2-3 | NA | NA | TRBV15 | TGTGCCACCAGCAGATCCGGGGTGGGGGATAGCACAGATACGCAGTATTTT | CATSRSGVGDSTDTQYF
TRBJ1-5 | TRBD1 | NA | TRBV4-1 | TGCGCCAGCAGCCAAGTAGTGATTACAGGGGGCCTAAGGGAGCCCCAGCATTTT | CASSQVVITGGLREPQHF
TRBJ2-1 | TRBD2 | NA | TRBV7-2 | TGTGCCAGCAGCTTAGCCGGGACTAGGGCACGCAATGAGCAGTTCTTC | CASSLAGTRARNEQFF
TRBJ2-7 | TRBD1 | NA | TRBV30 | TGTGCCTGGAGTAGGGGGCCACGGAACGAGCAGTACTTC | CAWSRGPRNEQYF
TRBJ1-5 | NA | NA | TRBV4-2 | TGTGCCAGCAGCCCCCGCGCAGGCCTCAATCAGCCCCAGCATTTT | CASSPRAGLNQPQHF
TRBJ1-2 | TRBD1 | NA | TRBV5-4 | TGTGCCAGCAGCTCCGGGTGGGACAGCTATGGCTACACCTTC | CASSSGWDSYGYTF
TRBJ1-1 | NA | few | TRBV21-1 | TGTGCCAGCAGCAAAGATGGGAACAGAGCCTTT | CASSKDGNRAF
TRBJ1-6 | NA | NA | TRBV7-2 | TGTGCCAGCAGCTTAGGCCCCTGGAATTCACCCCTCCACTTT | CASSLGPWNSPLHF
TRBJ1-4 | NA | NA | TRBV5-8 | TGTGCCAGCAGCTTCATCAGGATGTCGGCAACTAATGAAAAACTGTTTTTT | CASSFIRMSATNEKLFF
TRBJ2-2 | TRBD1 | NA | TRBV5-1 | TGCGCCAGCAGCTTGGGACAGGGTAGAATAGACACCGGGGAGCTGTTTTTT | CASSLGQGRIDTGELFF
TRBJ2-7 | NA | few | TRBV7-2 | TGTGCCAGCAGCCCGACGCCGCTCGAGGCCTCCTACGAGCAGTACTTC | CASSPTPLEASYEQYF
TRBJ2-5 | TRBD2 | NA | TRBV5-4 | TGTGCCAGCAGCTTCGGGCTAGCGGGGGAAGAGACCCAGTACTTC | CASSFGLAGEETQYF
TRBJ2-3 | NA | NA | TRBV29-1 | TGCAGCGTTTTCAGAGATGGGAGGAGACTCTCTAGCACAGATACGCAGTATTTT | CSVFRDGRRLSSTDTQYF
TRBJ1-1 | NA | NA | TRBV19 | TGTGCCAGTAGTAAAAGGTTCACCCTGAACACTGAAGCTTTCTTT | CASSKRFTLNTEAFF
TRBJ2-7 | NA | NA | TRBV5-1 | TGCGCCAGCAGGAGACAGGGAGGGGAATACGAGCAGTACTTC | CASRRQGGEYEQYF
TRBJ2-1 | TRBD2 | NA | TRBV2 | TGTGCCAGCAGGGGGAGGGCTTACAATGAGCAGTTCTTC | CASRGRAYNEQFF
TRBJ2-7 | NA | NA | TRBV7-2 | TGTGCCAGCAGCTTTGGGGTTTACGAGCAGTACTTC | CASSFGVYEQYF
TRBJ2-7 | NA | NA | TRBV9 | TGTGCCAGCAGCGCCCCCCTCCGGGACGACCACTCCTACGAGCAGTACTTC | CASSAPLRDDHSYEQYF
TRBJ1-2 | TRBD1 | once | TRBV6-5 | TGTGCCAGCAGTTACTCGGGGACAGGCCTAAACTATGGCTACACCTTC | CASSYSGTGLNYGYTF
TRBJ2-7 | NA | NA | TRBV6-1 | TGTGCCACCAGAGACCCCAGGGGCGGGTACGAGCAGTACTTC | CATRDPRGGYEQYF
TRBJ1-6 | NA | NA | TRBV30 | TGTGCCTGGAGCGCCGCAGGGTCGGTTAATTCACCCCTCCACTTT | CAWSAAGSVNSPLHF
TRBJ1-1 | NA | few | TRBV4-3 | TGCGCCAGCAGCCAAGGGAACACTGAAGCTTTCTTT | CASSQGNTEAFF
TRBJ1-6 | NA | NA | TRBV6-6 | TGTGCCAGCAGTTACGCTAATTCACCCCTCCACTTT | CASSYANSPLHF
TRBJ1-2 | NA | NA | TRBV10-3 | TGTGCCATCAGTGACTACAGCCCTACCTATGGCTACACCTTC | CAISDYSPTYGYTF